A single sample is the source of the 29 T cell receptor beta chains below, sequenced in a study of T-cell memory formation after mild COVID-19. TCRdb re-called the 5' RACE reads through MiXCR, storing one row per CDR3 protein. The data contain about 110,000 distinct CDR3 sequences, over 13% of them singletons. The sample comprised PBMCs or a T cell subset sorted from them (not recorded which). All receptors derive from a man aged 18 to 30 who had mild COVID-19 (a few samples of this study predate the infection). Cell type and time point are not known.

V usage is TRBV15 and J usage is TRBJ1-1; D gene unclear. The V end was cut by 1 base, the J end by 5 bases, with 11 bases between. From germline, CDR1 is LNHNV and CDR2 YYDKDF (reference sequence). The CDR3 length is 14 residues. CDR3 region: CATSRARLETEAFF. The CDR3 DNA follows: TGTGCCACCAGCAGAGCCCGTTTGGAGACTGAAGCTTTCTTT.

DNA of the CDR3: TGTGCCAGCAGCTTGGGACTAAGAGACCATGAGCAGTTCTTC. It is translated as CASSLGLRDHEQFF. The chain links TRBV12-3 or TRBV12-4 to TRBJ2-1, with 7 bases that match TRBD2. CDR3 length: 14 residues. Trimming at V came to 6 bases and at J to 8 bases, leaving 10 bases not matched to a gene.

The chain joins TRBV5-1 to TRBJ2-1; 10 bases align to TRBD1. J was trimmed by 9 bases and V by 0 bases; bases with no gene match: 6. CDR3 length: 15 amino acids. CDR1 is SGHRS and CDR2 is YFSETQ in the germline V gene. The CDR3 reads CASSLGDRGLVEQFF. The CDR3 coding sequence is TGCGCCAGCAGCTTGGGGGACAGGGGACTAGTTGAGCAGTTCTTC.

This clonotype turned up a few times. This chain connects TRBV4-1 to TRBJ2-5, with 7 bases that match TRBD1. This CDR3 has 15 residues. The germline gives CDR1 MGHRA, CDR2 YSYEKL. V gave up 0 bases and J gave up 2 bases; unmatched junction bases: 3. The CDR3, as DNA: TGCGCCAGCAGCCAAGATACCAGGGGGCAAGAGACCCAGTACTTC. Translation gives CASSQDTRGQETQYF.

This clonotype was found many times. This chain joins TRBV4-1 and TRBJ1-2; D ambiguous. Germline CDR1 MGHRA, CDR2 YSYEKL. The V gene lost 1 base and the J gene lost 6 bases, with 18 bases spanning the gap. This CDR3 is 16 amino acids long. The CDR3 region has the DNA TGCGCCAGCAGCCAAGGCCGGTCCTCATCAAAGGATGGCTACACCTTC. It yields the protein CASSQGRSSSKDGYTF.

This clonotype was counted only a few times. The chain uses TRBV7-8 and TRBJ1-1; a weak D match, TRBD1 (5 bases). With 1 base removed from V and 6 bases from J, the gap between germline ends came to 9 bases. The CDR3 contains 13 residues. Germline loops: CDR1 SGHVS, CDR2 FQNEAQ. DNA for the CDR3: TGTGCCAGCAGCTTAGGCAGGGTACCTGAAGCTTTCTTT. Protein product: CASSLGRVPEAFF.

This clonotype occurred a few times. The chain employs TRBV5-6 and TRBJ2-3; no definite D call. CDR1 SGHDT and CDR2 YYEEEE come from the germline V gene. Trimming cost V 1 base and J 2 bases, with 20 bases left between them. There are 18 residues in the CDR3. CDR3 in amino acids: CASSLWWIRRALTDTQYF. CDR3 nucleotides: TGTGCCAGCAGCTTGTGGTGGATTCGACGGGCACTCACAGATACGCAGTATTTT.

The CDR3 nucleotides are TGTGCCAGCTGTGGGGGGGTCGGCTGGGAGCAGTTCTTC. Its translation is CASCGGVGWEQFF. This chain joins TRBV7-2 and TRBJ2-1; 7 nucleotides line up with TRBD2. Germline V gene data show CDR1 as SGHTA and CDR2 as FQGNSA. J gave up 10 bases and V 8 bases, and 11 bases lay outside the gene matches. The CDR3 runs 13 residues.

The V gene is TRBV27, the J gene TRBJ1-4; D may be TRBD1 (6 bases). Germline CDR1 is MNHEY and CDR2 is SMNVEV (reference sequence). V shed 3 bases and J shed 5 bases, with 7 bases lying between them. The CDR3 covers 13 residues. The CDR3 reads CASSFGGNEKLFF. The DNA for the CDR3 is TGTGCCAGCAGTTTTGGGGGCAATGAAAAACTGTTTTTT.

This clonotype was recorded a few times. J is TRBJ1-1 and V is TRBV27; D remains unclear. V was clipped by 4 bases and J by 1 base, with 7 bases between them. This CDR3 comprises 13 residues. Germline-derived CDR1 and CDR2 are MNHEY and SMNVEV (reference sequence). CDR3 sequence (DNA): TGTGCCAGCAGTTGGGGAGCGAACACTGAAGCTTTCTTT. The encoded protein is CASSWGANTEAFF.

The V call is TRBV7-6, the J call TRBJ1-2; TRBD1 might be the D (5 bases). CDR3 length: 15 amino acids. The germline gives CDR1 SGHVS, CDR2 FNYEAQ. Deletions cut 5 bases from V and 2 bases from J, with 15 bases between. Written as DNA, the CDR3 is TGTGCCAGCAGCCCTCAGAGGGGTTTCAACTATGGCTACACCTTC. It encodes CASSPQRGFNYGYTF.

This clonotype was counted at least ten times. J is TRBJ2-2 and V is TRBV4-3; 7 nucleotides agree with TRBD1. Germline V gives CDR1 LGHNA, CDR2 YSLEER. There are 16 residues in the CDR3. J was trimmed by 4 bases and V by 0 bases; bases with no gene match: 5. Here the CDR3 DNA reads TGCGCCAGCAGCCAAGATTTGGACAGGATCACCGGGGAGCTGTTTTTT. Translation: CASSQDLDRITGELFF.

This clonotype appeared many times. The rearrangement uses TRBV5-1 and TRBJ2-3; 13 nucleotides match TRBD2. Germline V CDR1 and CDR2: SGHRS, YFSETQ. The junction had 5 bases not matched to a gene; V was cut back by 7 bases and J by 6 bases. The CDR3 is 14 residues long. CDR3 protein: CASRLAGGSDTQYF. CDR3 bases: TGCGCCAGCCGACTAGCGGGGGGAAGCGATACGCAGTATTTT.

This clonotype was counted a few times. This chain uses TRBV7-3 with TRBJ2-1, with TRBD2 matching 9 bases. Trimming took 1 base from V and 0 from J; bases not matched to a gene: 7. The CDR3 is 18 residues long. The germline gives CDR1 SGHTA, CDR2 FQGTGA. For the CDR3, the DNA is TGTGCCAGCAGCTTAAACCCCCTAGCGGGGTCCTCCTACAATGAGCAGTTCTTC. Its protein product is CASSLNPLAGSSYNEQFF.

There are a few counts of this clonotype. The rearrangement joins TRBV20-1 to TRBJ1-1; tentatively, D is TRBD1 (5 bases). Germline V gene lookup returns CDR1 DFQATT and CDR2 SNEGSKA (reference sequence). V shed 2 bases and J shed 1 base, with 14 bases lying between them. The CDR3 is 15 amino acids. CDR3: CSARRIGAPNTEAFF. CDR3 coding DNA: TGCAGTGCTAGAAGAATAGGGGCCCCGAACACTGAAGCTTTCTTT.

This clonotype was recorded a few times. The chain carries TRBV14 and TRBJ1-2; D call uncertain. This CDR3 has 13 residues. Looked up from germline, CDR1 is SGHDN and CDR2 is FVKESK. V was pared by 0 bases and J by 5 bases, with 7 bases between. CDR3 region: CASSQDGGYGYTF. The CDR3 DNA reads TGTGCCAGCAGCCAAGATGGCGGTTATGGCTACACCTTC.

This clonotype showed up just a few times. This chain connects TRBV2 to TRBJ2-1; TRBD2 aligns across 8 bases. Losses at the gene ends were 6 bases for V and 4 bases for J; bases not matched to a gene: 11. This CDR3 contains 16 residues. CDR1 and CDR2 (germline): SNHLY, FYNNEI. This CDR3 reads CASRTTAGALYNEQFF. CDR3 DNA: TGTGCCAGCAGAACGACAGCGGGGGCCTTATACAATGAGCAGTTCTTC.

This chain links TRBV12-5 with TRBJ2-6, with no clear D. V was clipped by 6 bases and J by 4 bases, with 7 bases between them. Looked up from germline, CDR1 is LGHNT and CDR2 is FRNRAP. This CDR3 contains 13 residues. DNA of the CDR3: TGTGCTAGTGGGCCCGAAGGGGCCAACGTCCTGACTTTC. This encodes CASGPEGANVLTF.

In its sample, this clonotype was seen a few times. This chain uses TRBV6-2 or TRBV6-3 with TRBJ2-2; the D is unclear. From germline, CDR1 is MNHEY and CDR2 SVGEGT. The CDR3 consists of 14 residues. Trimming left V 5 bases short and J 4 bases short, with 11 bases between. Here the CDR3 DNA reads TGTGCCAGCAGTGCCGACCCATCCACCGGGGAGCTGTTTTTT. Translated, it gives CASSADPSTGELFF.

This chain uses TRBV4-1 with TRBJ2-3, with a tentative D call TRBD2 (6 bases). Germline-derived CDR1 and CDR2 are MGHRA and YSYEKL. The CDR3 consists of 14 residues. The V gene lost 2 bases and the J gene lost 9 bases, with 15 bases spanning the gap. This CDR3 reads CASSQPGTADTQYF. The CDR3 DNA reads TGCGCCAGCAGCCAACCGGGGACTGCTGACACGCAGTATTTT.

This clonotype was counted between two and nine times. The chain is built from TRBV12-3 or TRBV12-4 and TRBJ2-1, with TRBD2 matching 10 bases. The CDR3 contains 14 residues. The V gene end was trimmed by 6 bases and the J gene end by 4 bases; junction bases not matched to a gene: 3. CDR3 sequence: CASRVAGGYNEQFF. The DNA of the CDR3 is TGTGCCAGCAGGGTAGCGGGGGGATACAATGAGCAGTTCTTC.

CDR3 coding DNA: TGTGCCAGCAGCTTGGGTGAGGTGTTTAGGACAGGGGTCAATCAGCCCCAGCATTTT. This gives the protein CASSLGEVFRTGVNQPQHF. V usage is TRBV7-2 and J usage is TRBJ1-5; 9 bases agree with TRBD1. The CDR3 extends over 19 amino acids. The V gene end was trimmed by 3 bases and the J gene end by 3 bases; junction bases not matched to a gene: 15. Germline CDR1 reads SGHTA; CDR2 reads FQGNSA.

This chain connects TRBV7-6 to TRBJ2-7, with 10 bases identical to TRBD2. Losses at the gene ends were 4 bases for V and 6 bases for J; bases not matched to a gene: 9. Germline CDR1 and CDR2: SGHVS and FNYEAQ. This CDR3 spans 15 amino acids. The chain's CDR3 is CASSYLAGEGGEQYF. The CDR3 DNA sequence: TGTGCCAGCAGCTACCTAGCGGGGGAGGGCGGCGAGCAGTACTTC.

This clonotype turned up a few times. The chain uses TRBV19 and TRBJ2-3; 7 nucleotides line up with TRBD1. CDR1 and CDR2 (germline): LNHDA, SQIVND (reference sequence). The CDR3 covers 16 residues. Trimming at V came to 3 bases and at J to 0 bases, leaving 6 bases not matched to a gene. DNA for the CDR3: TGTGCCAGTAGTATGAACCACAGGGGTAGCACAGATACGCAGTATTTT. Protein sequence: CASSMNHRGSTDTQYF.

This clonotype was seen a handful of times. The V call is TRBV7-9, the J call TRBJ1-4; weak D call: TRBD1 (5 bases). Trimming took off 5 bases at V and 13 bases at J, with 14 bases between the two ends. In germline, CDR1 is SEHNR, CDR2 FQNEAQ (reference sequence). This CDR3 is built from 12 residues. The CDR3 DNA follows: TGTGCCAGCAGCCCGGGACCTCAACCACTGTTTTTT. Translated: CASSPGPQPLFF.

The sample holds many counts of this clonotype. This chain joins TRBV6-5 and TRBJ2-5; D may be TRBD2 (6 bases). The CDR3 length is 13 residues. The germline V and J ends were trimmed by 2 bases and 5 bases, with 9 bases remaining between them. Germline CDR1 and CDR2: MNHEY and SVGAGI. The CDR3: CASSYLAMETQYF. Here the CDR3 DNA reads TGTGCCAGCAGTTACCTAGCGATGGAGACCCAGTACTTC.

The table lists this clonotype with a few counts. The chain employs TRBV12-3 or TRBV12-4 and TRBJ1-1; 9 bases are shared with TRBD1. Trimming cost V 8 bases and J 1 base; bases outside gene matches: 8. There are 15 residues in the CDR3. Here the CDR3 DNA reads TGTGCCAGCGTCAAAAAGGGACAGGGGAACACTGAAGCTTTCTTT. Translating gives CASVKKGQGNTEAFF.

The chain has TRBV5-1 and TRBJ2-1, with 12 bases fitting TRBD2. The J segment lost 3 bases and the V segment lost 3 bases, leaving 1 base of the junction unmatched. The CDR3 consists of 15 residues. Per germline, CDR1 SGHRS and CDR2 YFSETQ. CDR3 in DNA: TGCGCCAGCAGCTCTAGCGGGGGGGACTACAATGAGCAGTTCTTC. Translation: CASSSSGGDYNEQFF.

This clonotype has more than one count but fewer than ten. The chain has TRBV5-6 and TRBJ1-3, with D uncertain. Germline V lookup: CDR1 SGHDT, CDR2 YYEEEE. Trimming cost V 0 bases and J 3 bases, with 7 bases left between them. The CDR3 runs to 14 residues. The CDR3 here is CASSLDSIGNTIYF. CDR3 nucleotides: TGTGCCAGCAGCTTGGACAGCATTGGAAACACCATATATTTT.